Following are 26 T cell receptor beta chains from one sample sequenced in a study of blood T cells in healthy people across ages (dated by TCRdb to between 2015 and 2016). Receptors were amplified or captured by 5' RACE. TCRdb shows the sequencer as Illumina HiSeq 2500. The second PCR ran for about 6 to 12 cycles and used a J-beta primer mix along with a sample-barcoded 5' primer. TCRdb reran the public reads through fastp at Q25 and MiXCR, keeping productive beta chains. One record per CDR3 amino acid sequence lists the most common genes and DNA. This sample has approximately 1.5 million distinct CDR3 sequences in its table, and approximately 43% of those were observed once. The biggest ten clones account for under 5% of the sample. Sequencing was carried out using blood. These receptors were taken from a woman aged 18 to 35 in good health.

This clonotype turned up a few times. V gene TRBV20-1 combines with J gene TRBJ2-7, with 8 positions matching TRBD2. Germline values: CDR1 DFQATT, CDR2 SNEGSKA (reference sequence). The length of the CDR3 is 15 residues. The junction had 11 bases not matched to a gene; V was cut back by 0 bases and J by 7 bases. CDR3: CSARDAKRELGEQYF. CDR3 bases: TGCAGTGCTAGAGATGCTAAGCGGGAGCTTGGTGAGCAGTACTTC.

The V and J genes are TRBV7-8 and TRBJ2-5, with D perhaps TRBD1 (5 bases). Trimming took 7 bases from V and 3 from J, leaving 12 bases between them. The germline CDR1 and CDR2 sequences are SGHVS and FQNEAQ. The CDR3 extends over 13 amino acids. The CDR3 DNA reads TGTGCCAGCATCAAAGGGGCAGAAGAGACCCAGTACTTC. It codes for CASIKGAEETQYF.

The gene calls are TRBV5-1 and TRBJ2-7; 7 bases are shared with TRBD2. With V trimmed by 3 bases and J by 6 bases, 15 bases remained unmatched. This CDR3 is 16 amino acids long. Germline CDR1 SGHRS, CDR2 YFSETQ. CDR3 in DNA: TGCGCCAGCAGCTCGGACGGGGAGGGGCTCCTCGCCGAGCAGTACTTC. Translation: CASSSDGEGLLAEQYF. The variable domain in full, with the rest retrieved from reference TRBV5-1 and TRBJ2-7, is KAGVTQTPRYLIKTRGQQVTLSCSPISGHRSVSWYQQTPGQGLQFLFEYFSETQRNKGNFPGRFSGRQFSNSRSEMNVSTLELGDSALYLCASSSDGEGLLAEQYFGPGTRLTVT.

The chain is built from TRBV6-2 or TRBV6-3 and TRBJ2-1, with 7 bases aligning to TRBD1. The J call could be wrong; TRBJ2-7 is a better fit for the DNA end. CDR1 and CDR2 from the germline V gene are MNHEY and SVGEGT. The CDR3 length is 16 residues. CDR3 coding DNA: TGTGCCAGCAGTTATATGGGGACAGCTTCCTACAATGAGCAGTACTTC. Amino acids: CASSYMGTASYNEQYF.

The gene calls are TRBV25-1 and TRBJ2-3; 14 nucleotides agree with TRBD2. The V segment lost 8 bases and the J segment 0 bases; nucleotides outside the gene matches: 10. This CDR3 spans 18 amino acids. Germline-derived CDR1 and CDR2 are MGHDK and SYGVNS. Here the CDR3 reads CASSGLAGVFFSTDTQYF. The DNA of the CDR3 is TGTGCCAGCTCGGGACTAGCGGGAGTCTTTTTTAGCACAGATACGCAGTATTTT. The full variable domain, rest sourced from reference TRBV25-1 and TRBJ2-3, is EADIYQTPRYLVIGTGKKITLECSQTMGHDKMYWYQQDPGMELHLIHYSYGVNSTEKGDLSSESTVSRIRTEHFPLTLESARPSHTSQYLCASSGLAGVFFSTDTQYFGPGTRLTVL.

Ten or more counts support this clonotype. V usage is TRBV27 and J usage is TRBJ2-1; 9 bases align to TRBD2. With V trimmed by 10 bases and J by 4 bases, 26 bases remained unmatched. Germline V lookup: CDR1 MNHEY, CDR2 SMNVEV (reference sequence). The CDR3 is 20 amino acids. CDR3 protein: CATQGLDSGSWSQGYNEQFF. The DNA of the CDR3 is TGTGCCACCCAAGGTCTTGATAGCGGGAGTTGGTCACAGGGGTACAATGAGCAGTTCTTC.

The V call is TRBV15, the J call TRBJ1-2; D ambiguous. CDR1 and CDR2 from the germline V gene are LNHNV and YYDKDF (reference sequence). There are 15 residues in the CDR3. The V end lost 0 bases, the J end lost 7 bases, and 15 bases lay between the germline ends. The CDR3 sequence: CATSRDRGPPGGYTF. The CDR3 bases are TGTGCCACCAGCAGAGATCGAGGCCCTCCGGGTGGCTACACCTTC.

Concerning this clonotype itself: It may be a read error: a sequence one base away is much more abundant. The rearrangement uses TRBV29-1 and TRBJ2-1; D unresolved. Looked up from germline, CDR1 is SQVTM and CDR2 is ANQGSEA. CDR3 length equals 13 residues. Here the CDR3 DNA reads TGCAGCGCGGGCAGCTCATCCTGCAATGAGCAGTTCTTC. It translates to CSAGSSSCNEQFF.

The sample holds a few counts of this clonotype. The chain is built from TRBV12-3 or TRBV12-4 and TRBJ2-7; maybe TRBD2 (6 bases). The DNA matches TRBJ2-5 better at its end, which makes the J call doubtful. There are 13 residues in the CDR3. The CDR3 DNA sequence: TGTGCCAGCAGAACTAGCTCCTCGGAGACCCAGTACTTC. It is translated as CASRTSSSETQYF.

This rearrangement joins TRBV4-1 to TRBJ2-5; 8 bases are a match to TRBD2. CDR1 and CDR2 from the germline V gene are MGHRA and YSYEKL. Trimming at V came to 10 bases and at J to 5 bases, leaving 18 bases not matched to a gene. The CDR3 spans 16 residues. The CDR3 region has the DNA TGCGCCACCAAAACGGGGATAAGCGGGGGAAGTGAGACCCAGTACTTC. Translating gives CATKTGISGGSETQYF.

In its sample, this clonotype was seen a few times. CDR3 DNA sequence: TGTGCCATCAGTGAGACGAATGGACAGCCAAATGAAAAACTGTTTTTT. Encoded protein: CAISETNGQPNEKLFF. The rearrangement links TRBV10-3 to TRBJ1-4, with a weak D call TRBD1 (6 bases). Germline CDR1 is ENHRY and CDR2 is SYGVKD. This CDR3 comprises 16 residues. Trimming removed 2 bases from V and 5 bases from J, with 15 bases in between.

This clonotype was detected only a few times. The DNA of the CDR3 is TGCGCCAGCAGCCAAGGTTTGAGGGTTAAGGGCTACACCTTC. This sequence encodes CASSQGLRVKGYTF. The rearrangement links TRBV4-3 to TRBJ1-2; D gene unclear. V was clipped by 1 base and J by 8 bases, with 14 bases between them. Germline loops: CDR1 LGHNA, CDR2 YSLEER. The length of the CDR3 is 14 residues.

The V call is TRBV12-3 or TRBV12-4, the J call TRBJ2-1, with TRBD2 identical over 9 bases. This CDR3 is 20 amino acids long. V shed 5 bases, J shed 5 bases, and the junction held 22 bases outside the gene matches. The CDR3 here is CASSLSGDSGGADPNNEQFF. The CDR3 coding sequence is TGTGCCAGCAGTCTCAGTGGGGATAGCGGGGGAGCGGATCCTAACAATGAGCAGTTCTTC.

This clonotype has more than one count but fewer than ten. The chain uses TRBV6-1 and TRBJ1-4; no reliable D call. V dropped 7 bases and J dropped 6 bases, with 9 bases sitting between them. The CDR3 covers 12 residues. Germline V CDR1 and CDR2: MNHNS, SASEGT. The CDR3 DNA reads TGTGCCAGCACTCTCGGATATGAAAAACTGTTTTTT. Its protein product is CASTLGYEKLFF.

A few counts support this clonotype. The chain joins TRBV4-2 to TRBJ2-7; 10 bases align to TRBD2. The CDR3 has 16 residues. Per the germline V gene, CDR1 is LGHNA and CDR2 is YNFKEQ. Germline trimming cut 0 bases from V and 3 bases from J; bases unmatched to any gene: 5. This chain's CDR3 is CASSQEASGGSYEQYF. The CDR3 DNA is TGTGCCAGCAGCCAAGAAGCTAGCGGGGGTAGCTACGAGCAGTACTTC.

This clonotype was seen a handful of times. The chain links TRBV5-1 to TRBJ2-1, with a weak D call TRBD1 (6 bases). Germline V lookup: CDR1 SGHRS, CDR2 YFSETQ. This CDR3 is 14 amino acids long. V shed 2 bases and J shed 4 bases, with 10 bases lying between them. The CDR3 reads CASSLPTGYNEQFF. CDR3 nucleotide sequence: TGCGCCAGCAGCTTACCTACAGGGTACAATGAGCAGTTCTTC.

Worth noting for this clonotype: One end of the junction varies from germline; a read error may be responsible. This chain uses TRBV9 with TRBJ1-1; no clear D. Germline V CDR1 and CDR2: SGDLS, YYNGEE. CDR3 length: 13 amino acids. The CDR3 loop is CASSVLENTEVFF. The CDR3 bases are TGTGCCAGCAGCGTACTGGAGAACACTGAAGTTTTCTTT.

The rearrangement joins TRBV28 to TRBJ2-7; the D gene is possibly TRBD1 (6 bases). The last part of the DNA fits TRBJ2-5 better; the J call may be wrong. The CDR3 is 18 residues long. CDR1 MDHEN and CDR2 SYDVKM come from the germline V gene. The CDR3 is CASSSIIGGHFDQETQYF. Written as DNA, the CDR3 is TGTGCCAGCAGTTCCATTATAGGGGGACATTTTGACCAAGAGACCCAGTACTTC.

This clonotype was observed a few times. V is TRBV7-9 and J is TRBJ2-7; TRBD2 matches at 12 bases. CDR1 SEHNR and CDR2 FQNEAQ come from the germline V gene (reference sequence). The CDR3 covers 15 residues. V was clipped by 6 bases and J by 2 bases; unmatched bases: 5. CDR3 protein: CASRRLAGDTYEQYF. As DNA, the CDR3 is TGTGCCAGCAGACGACTAGCGGGAGACACCTACGAGCAGTACTTC.

This clonotype was observed once. J is TRBJ1-1 and V is TRBV25-1; D gene uncertain. Deletions cut 3 bases from V and 7 bases from J, with 9 bases between. Per germline, CDR1 MGHDK and CDR2 SYGVNS. CDR3 length: 12 amino acids. CDR3 in DNA: TGTGCCAGCAGTGAGAGACACGGTGAAGCTTTCTTT. Its protein is CASSERHGEAFF.

This chain links TRBV10-1 with TRBJ2-3; tentative D call: TRBD2 (5 bases). Between the trimmed V and J ends, which lost 7 bases and 8 bases, there was a span of 19 bases. CDR1 is WNHNN, CDR2 SYGVQD, per germline (reference sequence). The CDR3 loop spans 14 amino acids. CDR3 protein: CASTKDLGSGTQYF. CDR3 DNA sequence: TGCGCCAGCACAAAGGACTTAGGGAGTGGTACGCAGTATTTT.

This clonotype was picked up a small number of times. The chain uses TRBV29-1 and TRBJ2-7; 10 nucleotides line up with TRBD2. Germline CDR1 reads SQVTM; CDR2 reads ANQGSEA. With V trimmed by 6 bases and J by 2 bases, 4 bases remained unmatched. The CDR3 sequence is 13 residues long. The CDR3: CSVRGTSAYEQYF. The CDR3 nucleotides read TGCAGCGTGAGGGGGACTAGCGCCTACGAGCAGTACTTC.

Remarks on this clonotype: One junction end does not reproduce the germline sequence, and a read error may be involved. This chain joins TRBV29-1 and TRBJ1-1, with D possibly matching TRBD1 (6 bases). This CDR3 region has 12 residues. Germline V CDR1 and CDR2: SQVTM, ANQGSEA. The CDR3, as DNA: TGCAGCGTTCAAGAGGGGGGTACTGAAGCTTTCTTT. Translated, it gives CSVQEGGTEAFF. Complete variable domain (other parts from reference TRBV29-1 and TRBJ1-1): SAVISQKPSRDICQRGTSLTIQCQVDSQVTMMFWYRQQPGQSLTLIATANQGSEATYESGFVIDKFPISRPNLTFSTLTVSNMSPEDSSIYLCSVQEGGTEAFFGQGTRLTVV.

The chain carries TRBV14 and TRBJ2-7; perhaps TRBD1 as D (5 bases). The J call is doubtful: the DNA matches TRBJ2-4 better. This CDR3 is 13 amino acids long. The V gene's germline CDR1 is SGHDN and CDR2 FVKESK. CDR3 in DNA: TGTGCCAGCAGCCGGACAAGGGTGAACATTCAGTACTTC. Translation gives CASSRTRVNIQYF.

This clonotype appeared a few times. The chain uses TRBV15 and TRBJ2-1; D unresolved. V was shortened by 0 bases and J by 8 bases, with 8 bases between the two germline ends. The CDR3 covers 13 residues. The V gene's germline CDR1 is LNHNV and CDR2 YYDKDF (reference sequence). CDR3 loop: CATSRDNIHEQFF. The DNA for the CDR3 is TGTGCCACCAGCAGAGATAATATACATGAGCAGTTCTTC.

This chain connects TRBV12-3 or TRBV12-4 to TRBJ2-7; the match to TRBD1 covers 9 bases. This CDR3 is 18 amino acids long. J gave up 7 bases and V 5 bases, and 21 bases lay outside the gene matches. CDR3 sequence reads: CASSPWTGAAISYNEQYF. The CDR3 nucleotides read TGTGCCAGCAGTCCCTGGACAGGGGCCGCTATCTCCTACAATGAGCAGTACTTC.